The 19 T cell receptor beta chains in this list originate from one sample, sequenced in a study of cytomegalovirus exposure and HLA in healthy donors. Repertoires were generated with immunoSEQ multiplex PCR, while TCRdb's copy carries only in-frame clones and drops some. The sample holds about 130,000 clones; 85% to 90% are singletons and the top ten take 1% to 1.5%. Sequencing used PBMCs. All receptors come from a young woman in good health and CMV-seronegative.

The V and J genes are TRBV9 and TRBJ2-4, with 13 bases aligning to TRBD2. The ends lost 4 bases at V and 5 bases at J; junction bases unmatched: 6. Germline lookup yields CDR1 SGDLS and CDR2 YYNGEE. This CDR3 spans 16 amino acids. The CDR3 DNA reads as TGTGCCAGCAGCCCGAGGACTAGCGGGGGTCAAAACATTCAGTACTTC. This translates into CASSPRTSGGQNIQYF.

This rearrangement joins TRBV5-8 to TRBJ1-1; D is unresolved. The germline V gene encodes CDR1 SGHTS and CDR2 YDEGEE. The CDR3 runs to 13 residues. The germline V and J ends were trimmed by 5 bases and 5 bases, with 13 bases remaining between them. The CDR3 nucleotides are TGTGCCAGCAGGCCTACTTGGGAGACTGAAGCTTTCTTT. This encodes CASRPTWETEAFF.

The genes are TRBV6-5 and TRBJ1-2; 12 bases are a match to TRBD1. V lost 6 bases to trimming and J lost 4 bases; unmatched junction nucleotides: 0. This CDR3 has 13 residues. CDR1 MNHEY and CDR2 SVGAGI come from the germline V gene. Here the CDR3 reads CASRGQGAYGYTF. CDR3 sequence (DNA): TGTGCCAGCAGGGGACAGGGGGCCTATGGCTACACCTTC.

The chain recombines TRBV5-6 with TRBJ1-3; possibly TRBD1 for D (5 bases). V gave up 1 base and J gave up 2 bases, with 13 bases separating them. There are 16 residues in the CDR3. Germline CDR1 reads SGHDT; CDR2 reads YYEEEE. The chain's CDR3 is CASSLRGGVAGNTIYF. CDR3 sequence (DNA): TGTGCCAGCAGCTTGCGGGGAGGGGTTGCTGGAAACACCATATATTTT.

J is TRBJ1-5 and V is TRBV10-2, with 8 bases that match TRBD1. The length of the CDR3 is 14 residues. V lost 6 bases and J lost 3; bases outside the gene matches: 4. CDR1 is WSHSY and CDR2 is SAAADI in the germline V gene. This CDR3 reads CASRGTGHNQPQHF. The CDR3 bases are TGCGCCAGCAGAGGGACAGGACACAATCAGCCCCAGCATTTT.

The chain recombines TRBV4-1 with TRBJ1-5; possibly TRBD1 for D (6 bases). The length of the CDR3 is 15 residues. The germline CDR1 and CDR2 sequences are MGHRA and YSYEKL. The V end lost 0 bases, the J end lost 7 bases, and 13 bases lay between the germline ends. The CDR3 loop is CASSQEGADGQPQHF. The CDR3 region has the DNA TGCGCCAGCAGCCAAGAGGGGGCAGATGGGCAGCCCCAGCATTTT.

V and J are TRBV5-1 and TRBJ1-6; 9 bases match TRBD1. The J segment lost 5 bases and the V segment lost 4 bases, leaving 4 bases of the junction unmatched. The CDR3 totals 15 residues. The germline CDR1 and CDR2 sequences are SGHRS and YFSETQ. In DNA form, the CDR3 reads TGCGCCAGCAGCCCCCGGACAGGGGATAATTCACCCCTCCACTTT. Translation gives CASSPRTGDNSPLHF. The full variable domain, its missing parts supplied by reference TRBV5-1 and TRBJ1-6, is KAGVTQTPRYLIKTRGQQVTLSCSPISGHRSVSWYQQTPGQGLQFLFEYFSETQRNKGNFPGRFSGRQFSNSRSEMNVSTLELGDSALYLCASSPRTGDNSPLHFGNGTRLTVT.

The rearrangement uses TRBV5-5 and TRBJ1-2; TRBD1 is a possible D gene (6 bases). This CDR3 comprises 15 residues. V was shortened by 3 bases and J by 4 bases, with 16 bases between the two germline ends. The germline V gene has CDR1 SGHKS and CDR2 YYEKEE (reference sequence). CDR3 coding DNA: TGTGCCAGCAGCTCCTCCATAGACAGGATCTATGGCTACACCTTC. This encodes CASSSSIDRIYGYTF. The full variable domain, its missing parts supplied by reference TRBV5-5 and TRBJ1-2, is DAGVTQSPTHLIKTRGQQVTLRCSPISGHKSVSWYQQVLGQGPQFIFQYYEKEERGRGNFPDRFSARQFPNYSSELNVNALLLGDSALYLCASSSSIDRIYGYTFGSGTRLTVV.

The rearrangement joins TRBV27 to TRBJ2-5, with TRBD2 as a possible D gene (6 bases). V was pared by 6 bases and J by 2 bases, with 10 bases between. CDR1 and CDR2 from the germline V gene are MNHEY and SMNVEV (reference sequence). The CDR3 is 13 amino acids. The CDR3: CASSWTIQETQYF. The CDR3 region has the DNA TGTGCCAGCAGCTGGACTATTCAAGAGACCCAGTACTTC.

This chain connects TRBV6-5 to TRBJ2-7; D not resolved. The germline V and J ends were trimmed by 2 bases and 1 base, with 15 bases remaining between them. This CDR3 contains 16 residues. Germline values: CDR1 MNHEY, CDR2 SVGAGI. The CDR3 DNA follows: TGTGCCAGCAGTTACGGGTGGCGTGCAGGTTCCTACGAGCAGTACTTC. Residues: CASSYGWRAGSYEQYF.

The genes are TRBV19 and TRBJ2-3, with 11 bases matching TRBD2. This CDR3 comprises 15 residues. Germline assignment: CDR1 LNHDA and CDR2 SQIVND (reference sequence). J gave up 2 bases and V 6 bases, and 4 bases lay outside the gene matches. The CDR3 protein is CASSGLAGHTDTQYF. CDR3 sequence (DNA): TGTGCCAGTAGCGGACTAGCGGGCCACACAGATACGCAGTATTTT.

The chain is built from TRBV25-1 and TRBJ2-2, with a weak D call TRBD1 (6 bases). CDR1 is MGHDK and CDR2 is SYGVNS in the germline V gene. The CDR3 spans 15 residues. The V end was cut by 2 bases, the J end by 7 bases, with 14 bases between. The CDR3 is CASSETAGVGGELFF. The DNA of the CDR3 is TGTGCCAGCAGTGAAACGGCAGGGGTGGGCGGGGAGCTGTTTTTT.

The chain links TRBV19 to TRBJ1-2; D is perhaps TRBD1 (6 bases). There are 15 residues in the CDR3. Germline V lookup: CDR1 LNHDA, CDR2 SQIVND (reference sequence). The germline V and J ends were trimmed by 6 bases and 4 bases, with 18 bases remaining between them. In nucleotides, the CDR3 is TGTGCCAGTAGGCCCCGGGGGGCAGGCGTCTATGGCTACACCTTC. It translates to CASRPRGAGVYGYTF.

V and J are TRBV5-6 and TRBJ2-2, with 13 bases aligning to TRBD2. The CDR3 is made up of 16 amino acids. CDR1 is SGHDT and CDR2 is YYEEEE in the germline V gene. V trimming: 4 bases; J trimming: 5 bases; junction bases outside the gene matches: 5. The CDR3 loop reads CASSDTGLAGTGELFF. CDR3 sequence (DNA): TGTGCCAGCAGCGACACGGGACTAGCGGGGACCGGGGAGCTGTTTTTT.

The CDR3 DNA is TGCAGCGTGGGGGGGCAGGGGAGACACGGCTACACCTTC. This codes for CSVGGQGRHGYTF. V gene TRBV29-1 combines with J gene TRBJ1-2, with TRBD1 as a possible D gene (6 bases). The CDR3 covers 13 residues. Germline CDR1 reads SQVTM; CDR2 reads ANQGSEA. Trimming stripped 6 bases from V and 8 bases from J, with 19 bases between.

The gene calls are TRBV5-1 and TRBJ2-1; perhaps TRBD1 as D (6 bases). CDR1 and CDR2 from the germline V gene are SGHRS and YFSETQ. V lost 4 bases, J lost 4 bases, and 18 bases lay in between. The CDR3 consists of 16 residues. The CDR3, as DNA: TGCGCCAGCAGCCTCGCGGCCAGGGGCCCATACAATGAGCAGTTCTTC. Protein product: CASSLAARGPYNEQFF.

The V and J genes are TRBV5-1 and TRBJ2-4; 8 nucleotides agree with TRBD1. The CDR3 spans 15 residues. Germline CDR1 SGHRS, CDR2 YFSETQ. Trimming took 7 bases from V and 2 from J; bases not matched to a gene: 8. The CDR3 region has the DNA TGCGCCAGCTCAATCGGGACAGGAACCAAAAACATTCAGTACTTC. Protein product: CASSIGTGTKNIQYF.

The chain joins TRBV5-1 to TRBJ2-1; 7 positions agree with TRBD2. This CDR3 has 13 residues. V was clipped by 7 bases and J by 8 bases; unmatched bases: 9. CDR1 SGHRS and CDR2 YFSETQ come from the germline V gene. CDR3 sequence (DNA): TGCGCCAGCCAGAGACTAGCTAGCCATGAGCAGTTCTTC. Amino acids: CASQRLASHEQFF.

The V gene is TRBV19, the J gene TRBJ1-1; D is undetermined. The V and J ends lost 7 bases and 5 bases respectively, with 11 bases between them. CDR3 length: 12 residues. CDR1 is LNHDA, CDR2 SQIVND, per germline (reference sequence). The CDR3 DNA sequence: TGTGCCAGTAACTCGGGTCTAACTGAAGCTTTCTTT. Its translation is CASNSGLTEAFF.